This TCR beta chain was profiled in a study of blood T cells in healthy people across ages. Findings and caveats of the study: The recorded TCR beta diversity per million T cells decreased in a roughly linear manner with age.

As to this clonotype: Its antigen remains unidentified.

Alongside a J-beta primer mix, a sample-barcoded 5' primer served in a second PCR lasting about 7 to 12 cycles. A 12-random-nucleotide template-switch adaptor tagged each cDNA molecule. TCRdb independently ran MiXCR on the 5' RACE reads; one entry per CDR3 protein. Counted here are about 540,000 distinct CDR3 sequences, approximately 25% occurring once; the ten biggest clones make up just over 8.5%. This CDR3 spans 17 amino acids. Unmatched junction bases numbered 5, after V lost 5 bases and J lost 2 bases. Germline CDR1 and CDR2: LGHNA and YNFKEQ. This sample was also put to use in a study of T cells of mothers and their children. From that report: Detection of persistent microchimeric T cell clones did not occur.

The source of this sequence is a boy between 10 and 17 years old in good health. The sequenced sample consisted of blood. The chain combines TRBV4-2 with TRBJ2-2, with 13 bases that match TRBD2. CDR3 in amino acids: CASSYGLAGVNTGELFF. The CDR3 nucleotides are TGTGCCAGCAGCTATGGACTAGCGGGAGTAAACACCGGGGAGCTGTTTTTT.